This T cell receptor beta chain was observed in a study of blood T cell repertoires in COVID-19. Study background: The analysed material was cDNA or gDNA that came from T cells, B-cell-depleted T cells, or PBMCs.

As originally analysed: Amplification from reference gene primers served as the basis for estimated nucleated cell counts. Assay used: immunoSEQ multiplex PCR; TCRdb lists only in-frame clones, some missing. From that table come the V and J calls and clone size; the DNA was used to work out D and trimming. The data contain under 400,000 clones, approximately 89% of them seen just once; the ten biggest clones take up 3.5% to 4%. On this clone: Different DNA sequences within this sample yield the same CDR3.

CDR1 is SGHRS, CDR2 YFSETQ, per germline. CDR3 length equals 12 residues. Trimming took 4 bases from V and 0 from J, leaving 3 bases between them. The sequence came from a woman in her sixties or seventies with COVID-19, enrolled during active disease. This chain links TRBV5-1 with TRBJ2-3; D unresolved. The sequencing input was peripheral blood. CDR3 region: CASSLSTDTQYF. The CDR3 DNA is TGCGCCAGCAGCCTTAGCACAGATACGCAGTATTTT.